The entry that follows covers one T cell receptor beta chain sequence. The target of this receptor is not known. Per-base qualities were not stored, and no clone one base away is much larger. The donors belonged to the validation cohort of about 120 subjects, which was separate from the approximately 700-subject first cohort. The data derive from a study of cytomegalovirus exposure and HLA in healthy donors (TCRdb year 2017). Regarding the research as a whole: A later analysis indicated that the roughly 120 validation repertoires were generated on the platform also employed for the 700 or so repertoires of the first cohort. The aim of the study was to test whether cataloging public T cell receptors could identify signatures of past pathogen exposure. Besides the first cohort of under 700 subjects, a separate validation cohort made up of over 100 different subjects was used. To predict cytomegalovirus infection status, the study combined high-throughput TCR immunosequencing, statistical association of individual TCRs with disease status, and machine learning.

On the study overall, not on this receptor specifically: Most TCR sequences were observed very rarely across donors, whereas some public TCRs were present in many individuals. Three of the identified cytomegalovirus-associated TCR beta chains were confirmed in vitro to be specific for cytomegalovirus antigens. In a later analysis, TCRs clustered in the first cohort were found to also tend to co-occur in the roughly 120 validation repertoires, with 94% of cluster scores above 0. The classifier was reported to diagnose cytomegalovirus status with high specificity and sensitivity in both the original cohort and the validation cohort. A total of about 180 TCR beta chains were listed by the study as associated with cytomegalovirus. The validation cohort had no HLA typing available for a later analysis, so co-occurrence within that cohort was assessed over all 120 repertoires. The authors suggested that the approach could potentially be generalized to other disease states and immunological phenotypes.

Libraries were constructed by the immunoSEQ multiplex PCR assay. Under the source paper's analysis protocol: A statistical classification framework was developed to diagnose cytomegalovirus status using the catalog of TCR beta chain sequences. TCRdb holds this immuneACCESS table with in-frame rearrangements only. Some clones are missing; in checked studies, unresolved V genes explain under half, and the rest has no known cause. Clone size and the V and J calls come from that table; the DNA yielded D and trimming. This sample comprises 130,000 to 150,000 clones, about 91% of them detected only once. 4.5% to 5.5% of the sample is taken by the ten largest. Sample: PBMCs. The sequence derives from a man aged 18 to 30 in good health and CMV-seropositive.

At the DNA level, the sequence is TGCGCCAGCAGCTTGAAGGGGCCATACAATGAGCAGTTCTTC. It translates as CASSLKGPYNEQFF. Rearrangement joined TRBV5-1 to TRBJ2-1, with a tentative D gene TRBD1 over 5 matching bases. The junction carries 9 bases between V and J, which are trimmed by 1 base and 4 bases respectively. From the germline V gene, CDR1 is SGHRS and CDR2 is YFSETQ. The CDR3 runs 14 residues from the cysteine to the phenylalanine. Solely the CDR3 DNA is kept, with 42 bases framed from the first base.